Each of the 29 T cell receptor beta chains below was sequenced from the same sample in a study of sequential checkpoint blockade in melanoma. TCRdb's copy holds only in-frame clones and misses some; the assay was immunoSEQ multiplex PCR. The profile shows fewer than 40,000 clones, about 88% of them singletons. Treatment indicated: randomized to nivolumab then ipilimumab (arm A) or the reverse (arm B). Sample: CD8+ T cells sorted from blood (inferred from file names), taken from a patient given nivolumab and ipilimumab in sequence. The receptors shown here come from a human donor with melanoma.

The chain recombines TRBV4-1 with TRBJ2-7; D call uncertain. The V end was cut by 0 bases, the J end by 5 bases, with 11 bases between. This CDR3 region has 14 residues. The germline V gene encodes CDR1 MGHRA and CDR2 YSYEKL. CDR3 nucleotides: TGCGCCAGCAGCCAAGAGGGTCGAGGTGACGAGCAGTACTTC. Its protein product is CASSQEGRGDEQYF.

The DNA for the CDR3 is TGCGCCAGCAGCCAAGATGGGCCGAGCTCTAAAAACATTCAGTACTTC. Residues: CASSQDGPSSKNIQYF. V usage is TRBV4-1 and J usage is TRBJ2-4, with D hard to call. V was trimmed by 0 bases and J by 4 bases, leaving 13 bases between them. The CDR3 covers 16 residues. Germline-derived CDR1 and CDR2 are MGHRA and YSYEKL.

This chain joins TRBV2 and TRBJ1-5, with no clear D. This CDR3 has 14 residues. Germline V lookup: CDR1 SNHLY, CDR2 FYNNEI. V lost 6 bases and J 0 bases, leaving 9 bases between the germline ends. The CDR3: CASSLTYSNQPQHF. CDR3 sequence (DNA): TGTGCCAGCAGCTTGACATATAGCAATCAGCCCCAGCATTTT.

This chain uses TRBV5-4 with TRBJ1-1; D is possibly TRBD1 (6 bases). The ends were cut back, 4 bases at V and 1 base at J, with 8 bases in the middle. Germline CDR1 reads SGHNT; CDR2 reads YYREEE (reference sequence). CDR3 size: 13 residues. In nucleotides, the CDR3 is TGTGCCAGCAGCGAACAGGGGAACACTGAAGCTTTCTTT. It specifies CASSEQGNTEAFF.

Here the CDR3 reads CASSLTSGTSYEQYF. In nucleotides, the CDR3 is TGTGCCAGCAGCCTAACTAGCGGAACCTCCTACGAGCAGTACTTC. The chain carries TRBV7-6 and TRBJ2-7; TRBD2 matches 8 bases. The CDR3 runs to 15 residues. Germline V lookup: CDR1 SGHVS, CDR2 FNYEAQ. Losses at the gene ends were 5 bases for V and 0 bases for J; bases not matched to a gene: 6.

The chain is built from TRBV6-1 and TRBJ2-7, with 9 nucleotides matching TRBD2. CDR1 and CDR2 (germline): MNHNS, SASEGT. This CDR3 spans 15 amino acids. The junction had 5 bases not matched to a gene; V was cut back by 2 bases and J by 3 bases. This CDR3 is CASSEPGGRDYEQYV. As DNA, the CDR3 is TGTGCCAGCAGTGAACCCGGCGGGAGGGACTACGAGCAGTACGTC.

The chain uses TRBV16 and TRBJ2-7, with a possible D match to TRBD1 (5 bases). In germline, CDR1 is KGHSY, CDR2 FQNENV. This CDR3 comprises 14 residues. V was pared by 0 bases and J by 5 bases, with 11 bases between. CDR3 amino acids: CASSQSGQYHEQYF. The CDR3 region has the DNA TGTGCCAGCAGCCAATCGGGGCAGTACCACGAGCAGTACTTC.

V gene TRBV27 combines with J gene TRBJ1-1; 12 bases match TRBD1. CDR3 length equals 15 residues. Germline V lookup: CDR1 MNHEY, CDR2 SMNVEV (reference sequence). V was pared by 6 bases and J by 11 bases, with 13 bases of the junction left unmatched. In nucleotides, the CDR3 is TGTGCCAGCAGCGGGACAGGGGGCGGTCCTTGGTCGGCTTTCTTT. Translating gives CASSGTGGGPWSAFF.

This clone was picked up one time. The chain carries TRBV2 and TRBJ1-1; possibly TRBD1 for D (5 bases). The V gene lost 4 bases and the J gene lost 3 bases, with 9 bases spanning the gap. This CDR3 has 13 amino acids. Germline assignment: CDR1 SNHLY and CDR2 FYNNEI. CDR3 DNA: TGTGCCAGCAGTGGGAGGGGTCACACTGAAGCTTTCTTT. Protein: CASSGRGHTEAFF.

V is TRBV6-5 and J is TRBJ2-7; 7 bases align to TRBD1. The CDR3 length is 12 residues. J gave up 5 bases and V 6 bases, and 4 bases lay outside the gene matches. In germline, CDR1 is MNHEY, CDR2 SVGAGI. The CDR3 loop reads CASSSTGDEQYF. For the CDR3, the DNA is TGTGCCAGCAGCTCCACAGGGGACGAGCAGTACTTC.

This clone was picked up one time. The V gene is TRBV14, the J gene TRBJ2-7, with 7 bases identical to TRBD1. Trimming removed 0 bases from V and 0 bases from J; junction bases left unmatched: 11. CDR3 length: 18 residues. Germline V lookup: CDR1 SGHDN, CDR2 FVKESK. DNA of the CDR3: TGTGCCAGCAGCCAAGATCCGGGGACAGCCTTGAGCTCCTACGAGCAGTACTTC. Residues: CASSQDPGTALSSYEQYF.

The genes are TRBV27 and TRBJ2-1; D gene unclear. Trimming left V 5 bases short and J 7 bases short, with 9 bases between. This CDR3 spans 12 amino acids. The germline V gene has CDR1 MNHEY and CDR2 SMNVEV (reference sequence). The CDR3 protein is CASSPIGNEQFF. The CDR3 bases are TGTGCCAGCAGTCCGATCGGGAATGAGCAGTTCTTC.

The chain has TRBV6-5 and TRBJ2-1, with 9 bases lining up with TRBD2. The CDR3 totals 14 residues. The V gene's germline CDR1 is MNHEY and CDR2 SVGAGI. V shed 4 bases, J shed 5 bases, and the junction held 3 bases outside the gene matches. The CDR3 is CASSLAGANNEQFF. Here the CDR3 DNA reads TGTGCCAGCAGTTTAGCGGGAGCGAACAATGAGCAGTTCTTC.

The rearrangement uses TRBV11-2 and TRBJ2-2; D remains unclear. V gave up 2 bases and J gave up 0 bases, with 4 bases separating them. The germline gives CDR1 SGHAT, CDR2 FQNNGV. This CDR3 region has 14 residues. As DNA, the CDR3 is TGTGCCAGCAGCTTAATTACGAACACCGGGGAGCTGTTTTTT. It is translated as CASSLITNTGELFF.

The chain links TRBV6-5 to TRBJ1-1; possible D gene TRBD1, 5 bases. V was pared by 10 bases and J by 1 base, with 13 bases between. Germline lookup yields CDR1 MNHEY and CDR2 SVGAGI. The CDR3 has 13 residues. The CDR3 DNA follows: TGTGCCACAGCACAGGTAGAGAACACTGAAGCTTTCTTT. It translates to CATAQVENTEAFF.

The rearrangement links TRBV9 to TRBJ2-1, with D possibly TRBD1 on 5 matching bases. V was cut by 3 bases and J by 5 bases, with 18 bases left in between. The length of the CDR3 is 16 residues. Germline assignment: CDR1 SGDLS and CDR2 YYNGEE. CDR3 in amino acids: CASSASPRRADNEQFF. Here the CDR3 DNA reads TGTGCCAGCAGCGCCAGTCCCCGCAGGGCGGACAATGAGCAGTTCTTC.

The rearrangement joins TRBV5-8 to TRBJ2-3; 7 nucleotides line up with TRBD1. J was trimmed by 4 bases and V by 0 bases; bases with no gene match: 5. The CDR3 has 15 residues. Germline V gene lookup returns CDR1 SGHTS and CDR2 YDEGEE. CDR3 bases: TGTGCCAGCAGCTTGGGACAGGGTTTCCCAGATACGCAGTATTTT. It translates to CASSLGQGFPDTQYF.

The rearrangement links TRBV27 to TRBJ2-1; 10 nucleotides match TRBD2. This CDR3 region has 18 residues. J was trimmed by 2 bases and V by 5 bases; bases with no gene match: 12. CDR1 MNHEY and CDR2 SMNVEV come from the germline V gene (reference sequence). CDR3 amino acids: CASSLDPSSGSTYNEQFF. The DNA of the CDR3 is TGTGCCAGCAGTCTTGACCCTTCTAGCGGGAGTACCTACAATGAGCAGTTCTTC.

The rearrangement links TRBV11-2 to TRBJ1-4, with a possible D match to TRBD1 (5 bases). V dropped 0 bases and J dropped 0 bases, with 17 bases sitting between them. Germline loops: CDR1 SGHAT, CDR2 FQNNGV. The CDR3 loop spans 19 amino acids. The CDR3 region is CASSLETGGTGTTNEKLFF. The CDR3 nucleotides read TGTGCCAGCAGCTTAGAAACGGGGGGAACGGGGACAACTAATGAAAAACTGTTTTTT.

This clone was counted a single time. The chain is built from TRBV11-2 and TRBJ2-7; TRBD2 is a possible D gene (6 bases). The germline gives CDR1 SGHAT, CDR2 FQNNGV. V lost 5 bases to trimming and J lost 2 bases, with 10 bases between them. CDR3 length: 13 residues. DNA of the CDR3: TGTGCCAGCAGCCCGGGACTCCCCTACGAGCAGTACGTC. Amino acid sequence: CASSPGLPYEQYV.

This CDR3 reads CASSVGQEAFF. CDR3 in DNA: TGTGCCAGCAGCGTGGGACAGGAAGCTTTCTTT. The V and J genes are TRBV4-2 and TRBJ1-1; TRBD1 aligns across 7 bases. There are 11 residues in the CDR3. Germline trimming cut 5 bases from V and 8 bases from J; bases unmatched to any gene: 2. Germline loops: CDR1 LGHNA, CDR2 YNFKEQ.

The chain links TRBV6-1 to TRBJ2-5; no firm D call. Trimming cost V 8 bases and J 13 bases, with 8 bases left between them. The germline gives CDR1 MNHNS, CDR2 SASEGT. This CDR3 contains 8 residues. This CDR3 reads CASAATYF. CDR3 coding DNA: TGTGCCAGCGCCGCTACGTACTTC.

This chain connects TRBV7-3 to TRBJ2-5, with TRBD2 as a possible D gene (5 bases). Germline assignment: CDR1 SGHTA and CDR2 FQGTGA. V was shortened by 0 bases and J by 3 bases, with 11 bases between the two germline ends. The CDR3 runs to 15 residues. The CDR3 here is CASSLTLSGKETQYF. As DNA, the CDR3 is TGTGCCAGCAGCTTAACGCTATCGGGGAAAGAGACCCAGTACTTC.

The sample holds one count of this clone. The CDR3 loop is CASSPYSGTGELFF. CDR3 coding DNA: TGTGCCAGCAGTCCCTATAGCGGGACCGGGGAGCTGTTTTTT. The rearrangement joins TRBV2 to TRBJ2-2, with 7 bases lining up with TRBD2. The germline gives CDR1 SNHLY, CDR2 FYNNEI. The ends lost 5 bases at V and 5 bases at J; junction bases unmatched: 5. The CDR3 length is 14 residues.

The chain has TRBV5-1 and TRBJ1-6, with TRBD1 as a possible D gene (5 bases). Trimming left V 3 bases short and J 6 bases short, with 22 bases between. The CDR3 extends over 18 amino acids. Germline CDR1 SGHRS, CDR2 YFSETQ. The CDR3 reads CASSWASVGRRTNSPLHF. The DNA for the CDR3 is TGCGCCAGCAGCTGGGCCAGTGTGGGGCGGCGAACTAATTCACCCCTCCACTTT.

The CDR3 nucleotides are TGTGCCATCGCTCCAGACATCTCCTACGAGCAGTACTTC. Protein: CAIAPDISYEQYF. The chain couples TRBV6-1 to TRBJ2-7; D is ambiguous. The CDR3 contains 13 residues. From germline, CDR1 is MNHNS and CDR2 SASEGT. V lost 10 bases and J 0 bases, leaving 13 bases between the germline ends.

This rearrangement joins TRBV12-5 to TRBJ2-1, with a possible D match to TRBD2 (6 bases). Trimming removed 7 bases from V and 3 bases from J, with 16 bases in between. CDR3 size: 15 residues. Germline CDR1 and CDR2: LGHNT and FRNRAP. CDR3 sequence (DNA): TGTGCTAGTGCACCCGGGCGGGACTTCTACAATGAGCAGTTCTTC. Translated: CASAPGRDFYNEQFF. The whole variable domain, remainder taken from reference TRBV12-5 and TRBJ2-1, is DARVTQTPRHKVTEMGQEVTMRCQPILGHNTVFWYRQTMMQGLELLAYFRNRAPLDDSGMPKDRFSAEMPDATLATLKIQPSEPRDSAVYFCASAPGRDFYNEQFFGPGTRLTVL.

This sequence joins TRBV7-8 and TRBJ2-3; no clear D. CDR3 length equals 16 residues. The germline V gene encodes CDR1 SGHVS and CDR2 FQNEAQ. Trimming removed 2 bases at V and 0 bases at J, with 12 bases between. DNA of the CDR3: TGTGCCAGCAGCTTAATGAGGCAAACCAGCACAGATACGCAGTATTTT. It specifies CASSLMRQTSTDTQYF.

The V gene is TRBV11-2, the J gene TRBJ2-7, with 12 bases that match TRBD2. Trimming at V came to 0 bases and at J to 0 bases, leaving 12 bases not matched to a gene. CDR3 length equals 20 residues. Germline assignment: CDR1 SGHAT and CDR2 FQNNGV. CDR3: CASSLEGLAGGLASSYEQYV. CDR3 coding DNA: TGTGCCAGCAGCTTAGAAGGCCTAGCGGGAGGGCTCGCTAGCTCCTACGAGCAGTACGTC.